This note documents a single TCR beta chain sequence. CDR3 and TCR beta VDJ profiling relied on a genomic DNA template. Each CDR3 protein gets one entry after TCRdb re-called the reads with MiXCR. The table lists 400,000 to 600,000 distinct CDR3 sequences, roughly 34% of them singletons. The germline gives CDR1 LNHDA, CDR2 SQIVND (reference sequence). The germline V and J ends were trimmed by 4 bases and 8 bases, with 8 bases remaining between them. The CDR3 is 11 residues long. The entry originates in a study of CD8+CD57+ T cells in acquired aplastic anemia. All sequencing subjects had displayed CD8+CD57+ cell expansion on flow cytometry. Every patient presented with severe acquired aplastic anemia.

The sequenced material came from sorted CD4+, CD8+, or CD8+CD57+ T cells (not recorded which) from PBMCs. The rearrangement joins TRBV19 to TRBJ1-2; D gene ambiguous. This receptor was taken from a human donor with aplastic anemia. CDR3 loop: CASSRIGGYTF. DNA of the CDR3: TGTGCCAGTAGTAGGATAGGCGGCTACACCTTC.